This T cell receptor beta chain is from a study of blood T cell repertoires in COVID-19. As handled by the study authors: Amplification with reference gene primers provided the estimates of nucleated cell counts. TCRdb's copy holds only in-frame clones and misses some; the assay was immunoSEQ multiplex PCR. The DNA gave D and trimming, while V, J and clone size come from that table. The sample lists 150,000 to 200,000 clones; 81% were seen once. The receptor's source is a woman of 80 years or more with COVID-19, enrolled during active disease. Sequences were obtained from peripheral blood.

The CDR3 here is CASSFSGRVYEQYF. The CDR3 DNA follows: TGTGCCAGCAGTTTTAGTGGCAGGGTCTACGAGCAGTACTTC. The chain is built from TRBV27 and TRBJ2-7, with D tentatively TRBD1 (5 bases). Germline V gene sequence: CDR1 MNHEY, CDR2 SMNVEV (reference sequence). V lost 3 bases to trimming and J lost 3 bases, with 12 bases between them. The CDR3 contains 14 residues.